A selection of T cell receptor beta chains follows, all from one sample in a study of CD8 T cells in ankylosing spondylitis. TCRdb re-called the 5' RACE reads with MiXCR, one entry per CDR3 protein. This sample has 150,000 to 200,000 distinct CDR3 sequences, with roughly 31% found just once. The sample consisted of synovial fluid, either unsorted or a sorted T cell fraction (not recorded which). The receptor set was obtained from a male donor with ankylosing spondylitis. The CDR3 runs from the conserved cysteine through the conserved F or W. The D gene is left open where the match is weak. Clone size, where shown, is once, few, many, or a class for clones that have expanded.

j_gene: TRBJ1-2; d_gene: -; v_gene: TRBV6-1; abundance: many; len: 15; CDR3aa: CASSPSVGANYGYTF; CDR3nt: TGTGCCAGCAGCCCCTCGGTGGGAGCTAACTATGGCTACACCTTC
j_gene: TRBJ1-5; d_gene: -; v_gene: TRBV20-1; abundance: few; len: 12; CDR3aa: CSATDSNQPQHF; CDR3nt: TGCAGTGCTACCGACAGCAATCAGCCCCAGCATTTT
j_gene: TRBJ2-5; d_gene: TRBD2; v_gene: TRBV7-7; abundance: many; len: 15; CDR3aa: CASSFGSGGQETQYF; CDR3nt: TGTGCTAGCAGCTTCGGTAGCGGGGGCCAAGAGACCCAGTACTTC
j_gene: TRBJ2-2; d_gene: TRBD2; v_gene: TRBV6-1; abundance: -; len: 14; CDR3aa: CATATSGNTGELFF; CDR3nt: TGTGCCACCGCCACTAGCGGGAACACCGGGGAGCTGTTTTTT
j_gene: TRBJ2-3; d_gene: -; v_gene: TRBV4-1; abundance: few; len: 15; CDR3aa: CASSQEDTVTDTQYF; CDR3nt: TGCGCCAGCAGCCAAGAGGATACTGTCACAGATACGCAGTATTTT
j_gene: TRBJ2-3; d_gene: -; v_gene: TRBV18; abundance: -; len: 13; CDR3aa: CASSPPRADTQYF; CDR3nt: TGTGCCAGCTCACCACCGCGGGCAGATACGCAGTATTTT
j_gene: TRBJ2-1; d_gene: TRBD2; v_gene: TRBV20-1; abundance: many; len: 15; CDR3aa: CSAGRPSGSTDEQFF; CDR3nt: TGCAGTGCTGGAAGACCAAGCGGGAGCACCGATGAGCAGTTCTTC
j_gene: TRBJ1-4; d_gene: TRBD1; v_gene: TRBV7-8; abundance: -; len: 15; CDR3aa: CASSLNRGRNEKLFF; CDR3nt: TGTGCCAGCAGCCTTAACAGGGGGCGTAATGAAAAACTGTTTTTT
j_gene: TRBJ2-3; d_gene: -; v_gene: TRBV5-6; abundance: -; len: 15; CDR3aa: CASSPADSGARTQYF; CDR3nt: TGTGCAAGCAGCCCGGCTGATTCAGGGGCGCGAACGCAGTATTTT
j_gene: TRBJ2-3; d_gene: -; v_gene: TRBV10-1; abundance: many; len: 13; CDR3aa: CASTEDRTDTQYF; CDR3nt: TGCGCCAGCACCGAGGACCGCACAGATACGCAGTATTTT
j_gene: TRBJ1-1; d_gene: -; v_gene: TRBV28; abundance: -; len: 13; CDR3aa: CASGGTFYTEAFF; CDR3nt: TGTGCCAGCGGAGGAACTTTCTACACTGAAGCTTTCTTT
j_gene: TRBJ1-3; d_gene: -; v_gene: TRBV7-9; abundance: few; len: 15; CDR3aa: CASSLGAESGNTIYF; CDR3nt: TGTGCCAGCAGCTTAGGCGCGGAATCTGGAAACACCATATATTTT
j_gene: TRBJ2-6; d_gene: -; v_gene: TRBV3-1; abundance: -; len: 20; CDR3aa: CASSQFRGWKDLSGANVLTF; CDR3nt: TGTGCCAGCAGCCAATTTAGGGGGTGGAAGGATTTGTCTGGGGCCAACGTCCTGACTTTC